The 24 T cell receptor beta chains below come from one sample, sequenced in a study of control samples from healthy donors and cancer patients (dated by TCRdb to 2018 to 2021). Library preparation employed the immunoSEQ multiplex PCR assay. TCRdb holds this immuneACCESS table with in-frame rearrangements only. Some clones are missing; in checked studies, unresolved V genes explain under half, and the rest has no known cause. For this sample the table gives 100,000 to 150,000 clones, of which about 88% were detected only once. Of the sample, about 3.4% falls within the top ten clones. The sequencing sample was made of blood. These receptors came from a man aged 45-60 years in good health.

The V and J genes are TRBV7-2 and TRBJ2-7; D gene uncertain. The CDR3 covers 14 residues. Trimming removed 1 base from V and 2 bases from J, with 9 bases in between. In germline, CDR1 is SGHTA, CDR2 FQGNSA. The CDR3 region is CASSLDGPTYEQYF. In DNA, the CDR3 is TGTGCCAGCAGCTTAGATGGGCCAACCTACGAGCAGTACTTC.

J is TRBJ2-2 and V is TRBV30; 7 bases match TRBD2. Per germline, CDR1 GTSNPN and CDR2 SVGIG (reference sequence). V was pared by 5 bases and J by 5 bases, with 5 bases of the junction left unmatched. The length of the CDR3 is 13 residues. CDR3 protein: CAWGLGGTGELFF. CDR3 in DNA: TGTGCCTGGGGCCTGGGGGGGACCGGGGAGCTGTTTTTT.

This rearrangement joins TRBV5-1 to TRBJ2-7; D is possibly TRBD1 (5 bases). This CDR3 is built from 13 residues. Trimming left V 7 bases short and J 0 bases short, with 11 bases between. Germline lookup yields CDR1 SGHRS and CDR2 YFSETQ. CDR3 region: CASGHESSYEQYF. CDR3 nucleotide sequence: TGCGCCAGCGGACACGAGAGCTCCTACGAGCAGTACTTC. Looking up the rest from reference TRBV5-1 and TRBJ2-7 gives the full variable domain: KAGVTQTPRYLIKTRGQQVTLSCSPISGHRSVSWYQQTPGQGLQFLFEYFSETQRNKGNFPGRFSGRQFSNSRSEMNVSTLELGDSALYLCASGHESSYEQYFGPGTRLTVT.

The CDR3 here is CASSLVRQDNEQFF. The CDR3 DNA sequence: TGTGCCAGCAGTTTGGTGCGTCAAGACAATGAGCAGTTCTTC. The gene calls are TRBV28 and TRBJ2-1; D is unresolved. The V gene's germline CDR1 is MDHEN and CDR2 SYDVKM. Trimming cost V 3 bases and J 5 bases, with 11 bases left between them. This CDR3 contains 14 residues.

The chain uses TRBV19 and TRBJ2-7; 8 nucleotides agree with TRBD2. The CDR3 has 15 residues. J lost 4 bases, V lost 5 bases, and 10 bases had no gene match. From germline, CDR1 is LNHDA and CDR2 SQIVND (reference sequence). The CDR3 loop is CASSPPGGETYEQYF. The CDR3 DNA is TGTGCCAGTAGTCCCCCGGGGGGGGAGACTTACGAGCAGTACTTC.

The chain joins TRBV30 to TRBJ1-2, with D possibly matching TRBD1 (6 bases). From germline, CDR1 is GTSNPN and CDR2 SVGIG (reference sequence). The germline V and J ends were trimmed by 3 bases and 8 bases, with 16 bases remaining between them. This CDR3 comprises 13 residues. CDR3 nucleotide sequence: TGTGCCTGGAGAGATGGGGGGCTTAGGGGCTACACCTTC. Translated: CAWRDGGLRGYTF.

The DNA for the CDR3 is TGTGCCAGCAGCTTGGGAATGAAAGGGTTTGAGCAGTTCTTC. It encodes CASSLGMKGFEQFF. The rearrangement joins TRBV5-4 to TRBJ2-1; D unresolved. There are 14 residues in the CDR3. Per the germline V gene, CDR1 is SGHNT and CDR2 is YYREEE (reference sequence). V lost 0 bases and J 9 bases, leaving 13 bases between the germline ends.

The CDR3 region has the DNA TGTGCCAGCGGGGGGGCCAGGGCCCGCCAAGAGACCCAGTACTTC. This sequence encodes CASGGARARQETQYF. The rearrangement uses TRBV2 and TRBJ2-5, with D possibly TRBD2 on 7 matching bases. Between the trimmed V and J ends, which lost 8 bases and 1 base, there was a span of 17 bases. The germline V gene encodes CDR1 SNHLY and CDR2 FYNNEI. The CDR3 has 15 amino acids.

For this clone: The missing conserved phenylalanine or tryptophan at the end of this CDR3 makes a read error likely. The DNA is left out, because the CDR3 cannot be placed on it with certainty; the CDR3 is given as TCRdb lists it. The chain combines TRBV29-1 with TRBJ1-1. Inclusive of both ends, the CDR3 amounts to 10 amino acids. CDR1 is SQVTM and CDR2 is ANQGSEA in the germline V gene. CDR3 sequence reads: CSVEEAAWVT.

This clone was counted once. The chain uses TRBV9 and TRBJ1-3, with D unclear. Germline-derived CDR1 and CDR2 are SGDLS and YYNGEE. The CDR3 covers 14 residues. Between the trimmed V and J ends, which lost 2 bases and 0 bases, there was a span of 6 bases. The chain's CDR3 is CASSVSPSGNTIYF. CDR3 DNA sequence: TGTGCCAGCAGCGTCAGCCCCTCTGGAAACACCATATATTTT.

The V gene is TRBV2, the J gene TRBJ2-5; 12 positions match TRBD2. The germline gives CDR1 SNHLY, CDR2 FYNNEI. The J segment lost 0 bases and the V segment lost 5 bases, leaving 4 bases of the junction unmatched. CDR3 length equals 16 residues. DNA for the CDR3: TGTGCCAGCAGTTCGACTAGCGGGGGAAACCAAGAGACCCAGTACTTC. It yields the protein CASSSTSGGNQETQYF.

The J gene is TRBJ1-5, the V gene TRBV5-1; maybe TRBD1 (5 bases). Trimming removed 0 bases at V and 2 bases at J, with 9 bases between. CDR3 length: 15 residues. Germline V CDR1 and CDR2: SGHRS, YFSETQ. CDR3 loop: CASSLGGSRNQPQHF. The CDR3 nucleotides are TGCGCCAGCAGCTTGGGGGGCAGCCGCAATCAGCCCCAGCATTTT. Together with reference TRBV5-1 and TRBJ1-5, the CDR3 gives the full variable domain: KAGVTQTPRYLIKTRGQQVTLSCSPISGHRSVSWYQQTPGQGLQFLFEYFSETQRNKGNFPGRFSGRQFSNSRSEMNVSTLELGDSALYLCASSLGGSRNQPQHFGDGTRLSIL.

The CDR3: CASTYEAQGNTEAFF. CDR3 sequence (DNA): TGCGCCAGCACATACGAAGCCCAGGGTAACACTGAAGCTTTCTTT. This chain joins TRBV5-1 and TRBJ1-1; tentatively, D is TRBD1 (5 bases). The V end was cut by 6 bases, the J end by 2 bases, with 17 bases between. There are 15 residues in the CDR3. Germline assignment: CDR1 SGHRS and CDR2 YFSETQ.

In this sample, this clone turned up a few times. V gene TRBV19 combines with J gene TRBJ1-2; D uncertain. The CDR3 is 14 residues long. With 6 bases removed from V and 0 bases from J, the gap between germline ends came to 11 bases. Germline V gene sequence: CDR1 LNHDA, CDR2 SQIVND (reference sequence). The CDR3 loop is CASSTYSTNYGYTF. CDR3 sequence (DNA): TGTGCCAGTAGCACCTACTCGACTAACTATGGCTACACCTTC.

This chain links TRBV19 with TRBJ2-7; the D gene is possibly TRBD1 (5 bases). The CDR3 totals 13 residues. The germline V and J ends were trimmed by 3 bases and 3 bases, with 9 bases remaining between them. Germline lookup yields CDR1 LNHDA and CDR2 SQIVND (reference sequence). In nucleotides, the CDR3 is TGTGCCAGTAGTATGTCTACAGGCTACGAGCAGTACTTC. This encodes CASSMSTGYEQYF.

The V and J genes are TRBV30 and TRBJ2-7, with no clear D. Germline CDR1 GTSNPN, CDR2 SVGIG (reference sequence). The CDR3 runs to 12 residues. Trimming cost V 0 bases and J 5 bases, with 8 bases left between them. CDR3 DNA sequence: TGTGCCTGGAGTGTTCTAGGCGACGAGCAGTACTTC. Its translation is CAWSVLGDEQYF.

The rearrangement joins TRBV5-6 to TRBJ1-6, with 8 bases that match TRBD1. J lost 10 bases, V lost 1 base, and 4 bases had no gene match. Per the germline V gene, CDR1 is SGHDT and CDR2 is YYEEEE. The CDR3 consists of 14 residues. CDR3 coding DNA: TGTGCCAGCAGCTTGAGACAGGGGAACTCACCCCTCCACTTT. This encodes CASSLRQGNSPLHF.

CDR3 protein: CASSPKLAEVYNEQFF. CDR3 nucleotides: TGTGCCAGCTCACCAAAATTAGCAGAGGTTTACAATGAGCAGTTCTTC. The chain uses TRBV18 and TRBJ2-1; D is unresolved. CDR1 and CDR2 (germline): KGHSH, LQKENI. V lost 2 bases to trimming and J lost 4 bases, with 15 bases between them. CDR3 length equals 16 residues. The whole variable domain, filled in from reference TRBV18 and TRBJ2-1, reads NAGVMQNPRHLVRRRGQEARLRCSPMKGHSHVYWYRQLPEEGLKFMVYLQKENIIDESGMPKERFSAEFPKEGPSILRIQQVVRGDSAAYFCASSPKLAEVYNEQFFGPGTRLTVL.

This chain uses TRBV6-1 with TRBJ2-7; D is perhaps TRBD1 (6 bases). This CDR3 comprises 15 residues. The germline CDR1 and CDR2 sequences are MNHNS and SASEGT. V was trimmed by 1 base and J by 4 bases, leaving 14 bases between them. The CDR3 DNA is TGTGCCAGCAGTGAAGTAACAGGGAATTCTTACGAGCAGTACTTC. This gives the protein CASSEVTGNSYEQYF.

The CDR3 DNA reads as TGTGCCAGTAGTATAATGGCCGCCAGCTCCTACAATGAGCAGTTCTTC. Translation: CASSIMAASSYNEQFF. The chain employs TRBV19 and TRBJ2-1; D not resolved. The length of the CDR3 is 16 residues. Looked up from germline, CDR1 is LNHDA and CDR2 is SQIVND (reference sequence). Trimming removed 2 bases from V and 0 bases from J, with 11 bases in between.

This clone came up a few times. The chain combines TRBV20-1 with TRBJ2-7, with a tentative D call TRBD1 (5 bases). V shed 3 bases and J shed 6 bases, with 12 bases lying between them. The germline gives CDR1 DFQATT, CDR2 SNEGSKA (reference sequence). The CDR3 totals 12 residues. CDR3: CSASSGWGEQYF. Written as DNA, the CDR3 is TGCAGTGCTAGTTCAGGGTGGGGCGAGCAGTACTTC.

The rearrangement links TRBV10-3 to TRBJ2-3, with 8 bases aligning to TRBD2. Germline loops: CDR1 ENHRY, CDR2 SYGVKD. The CDR3 totals 13 residues. The V gene end was trimmed by 10 bases and the J gene end by 5 bases; junction bases not matched to a gene: 8. Here the CDR3 DNA reads TGTGCCACTTCTAGCGGGTCCTTAGATACGCAGTATTTT. Translating gives CATSSGSLDTQYF.

This clone is a singleton in its sample. The chain couples TRBV7-2 to TRBJ2-7; perhaps TRBD2 as D (7 bases). This CDR3 is 14 amino acids long. Germline lookup yields CDR1 SGHTA and CDR2 FQGNSA. Trimming stripped 0 bases from V and 3 bases from J, with 9 bases between. The CDR3 sequence: CASSLAGGLYEQYF. The CDR3 region has the DNA TGTGCCAGCAGCTTAGCGGGGGGGCTCTACGAGCAGTACTTC.

The chain recombines TRBV19 with TRBJ2-3; D gene unclear. Germline CDR1 reads LNHDA; CDR2 reads SQIVND (reference sequence). The CDR3 extends over 16 amino acids. V gave up 4 bases and J gave up 0 bases, with 14 bases separating them. CDR3 in amino acids: CASSKLRFGSTDTQYF. The CDR3 nucleotides are TGTGCCAGTAGTAAACTCCGATTCGGTAGCACAGATACGCAGTATTTT. Drawing the rest from reference TRBV19 and TRBJ2-3, the complete variable domain is DGGITQSPKYLFRKEGQNVTLSCEQNLNHDAMYWYRQDPGQGLRLIYYSQIVNDFQKGDIAEGYSVSREKKESFPLTVTSAQKNPTAFYLCASSKLRFGSTDTQYFGPGTRLTVL.